This T cell receptor beta chain emerged from a study of T-cell reconstitution after alpha-beta-depleted transplantation in children. The CDR3 consists of 15 residues. CDR1 and CDR2 (germline): SGHVS, FNYEAQ. V shed 6 bases, J shed 2 bases, and the junction held 7 bases outside the gene matches. This clonotype has ten or more counts. For TCRbeta, the library was prepared with unique molecular identifiers. TCRdb reprocessed the PCR reads via MiXCR and lists one record per CDR3 protein. The top ten clones hold about 12% of a sample with some 200,000 distinct CDR3 sequences, roughly 15% of them seen once.

The TCR comes from a human donor who donated a stem cell graft to a child with acute lymphoblastic leukemia. The specimen comprised PBMCs from the stem cell graft donor, sampled from the stem cell graft. The chain is built from TRBV7-6 and TRBJ2-1; 7 bases match TRBD2. The CDR3 bases are TGTGCCAGCAGTCTCGCGGGAGCGGCCTACAATGAGCAGTTCTTC. This gives the protein CASSLAGAAYNEQFF.